The 24 T cell receptor beta chains below all came from one sample that was sequenced in a study of cytomegalovirus exposure and HLA in healthy donors. 60 Vbeta and 13 Jbeta primers were used in PCR. Using immunoSEQ multiplex PCR, the repertoire was profiled, and TCRdb retains in-frame clones only, with some absent. The sample table includes around 140,000 clones. Source material: PBMCs. The receptors were sampled from a woman aged 18-30 years in good health and CMV-seronegative.

The chain uses TRBV10-3 and TRBJ1-2; 7 bases are a match to TRBD1. V lost 1 base and J lost 6; bases outside the gene matches: 11. This CDR3 contains 16 residues. Germline CDR1 is ENHRY and CDR2 is SYGVKD. This CDR3 is CAISELEGAQLNGYTF. In nucleotides, the CDR3 is TGTGCCATCAGTGAGTTGGAGGGGGCTCAGTTAAATGGCTACACCTTC.

The rearrangement links TRBV5-6 to TRBJ1-1; no clear D gene. This CDR3 has 12 residues. Germline CDR1 reads SGHDT; CDR2 reads YYEEEE. Trimming took 4 bases from V and 5 from J, leaving 9 bases between them. The DNA of the CDR3 is TGTGCCAGCAGCAACCTTCGGACTGAAGCTTTCTTT. Translation gives CASSNLRTEAFF.

The chain links TRBV4-1 to TRBJ2-7; 13 bases are a match to TRBD2. The CDR3 consists of 15 residues. The V gene's germline CDR1 is MGHRA and CDR2 YSYEKL. With 0 bases clipped from V and 7 bases from J, the junction kept 3 bases outside the gene matches. The CDR3 is CASSQEVTSGREQYV. For the CDR3, the DNA is TGCGCCAGCAGCCAAGAGGTGACTAGCGGGAGGGAGCAGTACGTC.

To note about this clone: One end of the junction fails to match germline, which may point to a read error. The V call is TRBV6-5, the J call TRBJ2-1, with a tentative D call TRBD2 (7 bases). The CDR3 covers 14 residues. Germline CDR1 reads MNHEY; CDR2 reads SVGAGI. CDR3 in amino acids: CTSSSGGASNEQFF. CDR3 sequence (DNA): TGTACCAGCAGTTCGGGGGGCGCGTCGAATGAGCAGTTCTTC.

This sequence joins TRBV7-9 and TRBJ1-2; 7 bases map to TRBD1. The germline V gene has CDR1 SEHNR and CDR2 FQNEAQ (reference sequence). This CDR3 region has 14 residues. J lost 7 bases, V lost 5 bases, and 10 bases had no gene match. The CDR3 nucleotides are TGTGCCAGCAGCATAACAGGGACAGTGGGTGGCTACACCTTC. This encodes CASSITGTVGGYTF.

V is TRBV15 and J is TRBJ2-1; 9 bases fit TRBD1. Germline V gene lookup returns CDR1 LNHNV and CDR2 YYDKDF (reference sequence). The CDR3 is 16 residues long. Trimming cost V 0 bases and J 7 bases; bases outside gene matches: 7. CDR3 sequence (DNA): TGTGCCACCAGCAGAGATCGAGGGACAGGGTTTAATGAGCAGTTCTTC. Amino acid sequence: CATSRDRGTGFNEQFF.

The chain couples TRBV11-3 to TRBJ1-1; tentative D call: TRBD1 (6 bases). Germline lookup yields CDR1 SGHNT and CDR2 YENEEA. This CDR3 is 13 amino acids long. V was clipped by 5 bases and J by 1 base, with 8 bases between them. The CDR3 DNA reads TGTGCCAGCAGCAAGGGACAGAACACTGAAGCTTTCTTT. Translation gives CASSKGQNTEAFF.

The rearrangement links TRBV5-4 to TRBJ2-3; 7 nucleotides align to TRBD1. The V gene's germline CDR1 is SGHNT and CDR2 YYREEE (reference sequence). The trim removed 5 bases at V and 6 bases at J, leaving 12 bases unmatched. The CDR3 runs 15 residues. CDR3 amino acids: CASRPDRMVADTQYF. Here the CDR3 DNA reads TGTGCCAGCAGACCGGACAGGATGGTAGCGGATACGCAGTATTTT.

The chain is built from TRBV11-2 and TRBJ1-4, with D unresolved. V lost 1 base and J 7 bases, leaving 10 bases between the germline ends. The CDR3 loop spans 14 amino acids. Germline V lookup: CDR1 SGHAT, CDR2 FQNNGV. The CDR3 is CASSLVQGGEKLFF. The CDR3 region has the DNA TGTGCCAGCAGCTTAGTCCAAGGAGGTGAAAAACTGTTTTTT.

In DNA form, the CDR3 reads TGTGCCAGCAGGCCCGCGGGGGCACAGAACGTCCTGACTTTC. It codes for CASRPAGAQNVLTF. The chain couples TRBV11-3 to TRBJ2-6, with D perhaps matching TRBD2 (7 bases). The V gene's germline CDR1 is SGHNT and CDR2 YENEEA. V gave up 6 bases and J gave up 10 bases, with 16 bases separating them. This CDR3 is 14 amino acids long.

This chain uses TRBV15 with TRBJ1-5; possible D gene TRBD1, 6 bases. Germline loops: CDR1 LNHNV, CDR2 YYDKDF (reference sequence). This CDR3 is built from 14 residues. Trimming removed 1 base from V and 3 bases from J, with 7 bases in between. CDR3 protein: CATSRGDNNQPQHF. The CDR3 DNA follows: TGTGCCACCAGCAGAGGGGACAACAATCAGCCCCAGCATTTT.

This sequence joins TRBV6-5 and TRBJ2-2; D not certain. V was cut by 0 bases and J by 0 bases, with 8 bases left in between. The germline V gene encodes CDR1 MNHEY and CDR2 SVGAGI. The CDR3 sequence is 16 residues long. The CDR3 nucleotides are TGTGCCAGCAGTTACTCTTCCCTCGCGAACACCGGGGAGCTGTTTTTT. Its protein is CASSYSSLANTGELFF.

Remarks on this clone: The junction and the germline gene differ at one end; a read error may be behind it. The chain combines TRBV7-7 with TRBJ2-1; 14 nucleotides line up with TRBD2. The V gene's germline CDR1 is SSHAT and CDR2 FNYEAQ (reference sequence). CDR3 length: 15 amino acids. The CDR3 reads CASSLGLAGVDEQFF. The CDR3, as DNA: TGTGCTAGCAGCCTGGGACTAGCGGGAGTCGATGAGCAGTTCTTC.

V and J are TRBV5-1 and TRBJ1-2, with 11 bases matching TRBD1. The V gene end was trimmed by 3 bases and the J gene end by 4 bases; junction bases not matched to a gene: 5. The CDR3 length is 15 residues. The germline CDR1 and CDR2 sequences are SGHRS and YFSETQ. CDR3 sequence reads: CASSSGQGASYGYTF. The CDR3 nucleotides are TGCGCCAGCAGCTCCGGACAGGGGGCTAGCTATGGCTACACCTTC. The full variable domain, its missing parts supplied by reference TRBV5-1 and TRBJ1-2, is KAGVTQTPRYLIKTRGQQVTLSCSPISGHRSVSWYQQTPGQGLQFLFEYFSETQRNKGNFPGRFSGRQFSNSRSEMNVSTLELGDSALYLCASSSGQGASYGYTFGSGTRLTVV.

This chain joins TRBV7-9 and TRBJ2-5, with 7 nucleotides matching TRBD2. Trimming cost V 2 bases and J 1 base; bases outside gene matches: 7. The CDR3 loop spans 16 amino acids. The germline V gene has CDR1 SEHNR and CDR2 FQNEAQ (reference sequence). CDR3 loop: CASSLSPGGSQETQYF. CDR3 nucleotides: TGTGCCAGCAGCTTATCCCCCGGCGGGAGCCAAGAGACCCAGTACTTC.

The chain is built from TRBV19 and TRBJ2-2, with a weak D call TRBD2 (5 bases). V lost 5 bases, J lost 4 bases, and 14 bases lay in between. The V gene's germline CDR1 is LNHDA and CDR2 SQIVND (reference sequence). The CDR3 runs to 15 residues. CDR3 residues: CASSSAPGGTGELFF. The CDR3 DNA follows: TGTGCCAGTAGTTCCGCCCCCGGAGGCACCGGGGAGCTGTTTTTT.

Written as DNA, the CDR3 is TGTGCCTGGAGTGTCCGCGGTCCTAGCTATGGCTACACCTTC. This codes for CAWSVRGPSYGYTF. The chain uses TRBV30 and TRBJ1-2; D not resolved. Trimming took off 0 bases at V and 4 bases at J, with 12 bases between the two ends. This CDR3 is 14 amino acids long. In germline, CDR1 is GTSNPN, CDR2 SVGIG (reference sequence).

This chain joins TRBV18 and TRBJ1-5, with no clear D. Trimming stripped 6 bases from V and 1 base from J, with 7 bases between. The CDR3 sequence is 13 residues long. The germline gives CDR1 KGHSH, CDR2 LQKENI. The CDR3 region is CASSPGSNQPQHF. In nucleotides, the CDR3 is TGTGCCAGCTCCCCCGGGAGCAATCAGCCCCAGCATTTT.

This sequence joins TRBV15 and TRBJ2-5; D call uncertain. CDR1 is LNHNV, CDR2 YYDKDF, per germline (reference sequence). This CDR3 has 11 residues. The V end lost 4 bases, the J end lost 7 bases, and 7 bases lay between the germline ends. CDR3 sequence reads: CATSTLGTQYF. DNA of the CDR3: TGTGCCACCAGCACGCTCGGGACCCAGTACTTC.

The rearrangement joins TRBV7-9 to TRBJ1-1, with D perhaps TRBD1 (6 bases). Germline CDR1 SEHNR, CDR2 FQNEAQ (reference sequence). This CDR3 has 16 amino acids. V dropped 1 base and J dropped 4 bases, with 16 bases sitting between them. CDR3 nucleotides: TGTGCCAGCAGCTTAGTCCCATCAGGGGCGAGCACTGAAGCTTTCTTT. This translates into CASSLVPSGASTEAFF.

The chain links TRBV4-3 to TRBJ2-3; D remains ambiguous. This CDR3 has 15 amino acids. The germline V gene encodes CDR1 LGHNA and CDR2 YSLEER. The V and J ends lost 0 bases and 6 bases respectively, with 13 bases between them. Written as DNA, the CDR3 is TGCGCCAGCAGCCAAGAGTTAAGCGACGGGGATACGCAGTATTTT. Amino acid sequence: CASSQELSDGDTQYF.

This sequence joins TRBV5-4 and TRBJ2-2, with D possibly matching TRBD1 (5 bases). Germline lookup yields CDR1 SGHNT and CDR2 YYREEE (reference sequence). V lost 4 bases, J lost 10 bases, and 17 bases lay in between. The CDR3 totals 14 residues. CDR3 in amino acids: CASSPEQAGVELFF. The CDR3 DNA sequence: TGTGCCAGCAGCCCCGAACAGGCTGGCGTGGAGCTGTTTTTT. Combining the CDR3 with reference TRBV5-4 and TRBJ2-2 gives the whole variable domain ETGVTQSPTHLIKTRGQQVTLRCSSQSGHNTVSWYQQALGQGPQFIFQYYREEENGRGNFPPRFSGLQFPNYSSELNVNALELDDSALYLCASSPEQAGVELFFGEGSRLTVL.

The chain carries TRBV28 and TRBJ2-3, with D possibly TRBD2 on 6 matching bases. The CDR3 is made up of 17 amino acids. Trimming pared 5 bases from V and 3 bases from J, leaving 21 bases between. The germline V gene encodes CDR1 MDHEN and CDR2 SYDVKM. CDR3 coding DNA: TGTGCCAGCAGTCCCTCGAGGAGCGCGGGATATACAGATACGCAGTATTTT. Its translation is CASSPSRSAGYTDTQYF.

The rearrangement uses TRBV5-8 and TRBJ2-1; 13 nucleotides line up with TRBD2. Per the germline V gene, CDR1 is SGHTS and CDR2 is YDEGEE. Trimming cost V 1 base and J 6 bases; bases outside gene matches: 7. The CDR3 runs to 17 residues. The CDR3 nucleotides read TGTGCCAGCAGCTTGTCATATACTAGCGGGAGGGCCAATGAGCAGTTCTTC. Its translation is CASSLSYTSGRANEQFF.